This T cell receptor beta chain was found in a study of identical twins (dated by TCRdb to the mid-2010s). Regarding the research as a whole: To test whether fetal clonotypes persist, the study used deep sequencing on TCR alpha and beta repertoires from monozygotic twins, unrelated adults of various ages, and cord blood. Replicate twin experiments were performed at different times using different library preparation protocols to rule out contamination.

General study outcomes and caveats: In monozygotic twins, recombination models systematically underestimated out-of-frame TCR alpha sharing, but the models matched the sharing seen between unrelated individuals. Invariant T cells such as MAIT and iNKT could partly confound zero-insertion analyses, though diverse VJ usage argued against this for most clonotypes. Excess twin sharing in beta out-of-frame sequences was weaker because fewer shared sequences lowered the signal-to-noise ratio. Conclusions relied on cross-sectional statistical analysis, since the same donors could not be followed over many years. Abundant cord blood beta clonotypes had fewer insertions, young adult naive repertoires showed a similar but weaker trend, and memory repertoires showed no such trend. Compared with coincidental sharing between unrelated individuals, an excess of low generation-probability sequences was observed among out-of-frame TCR alpha sequences shared between twins.

In this sample, this clonotype turned up a few times. Its antigen has not been determined. Within one base of it there is no much larger clone, and no base qualities were kept. Libraries were prepared through 5' RACE. Sequencing took place on an Illumina HiSeq 2000. A universal primer binding site was introduced by template switching, and a unique molecular identifier was present in the final cDNA, enabling accurate counting of TCR cDNA molecules. Specific primers in the conserved constant-segment region were used to synthesize first-strand cDNA for TCR alpha and beta chains. To control for contamination, each cDNA library was double barcoded with a SMART-Mk sample barcode plus Illumina barcodes. Two successive PCR steps introduced TruSeq adapter sequences along with Illumina sample barcodes. The TCR alpha and beta cDNA libraries were sequenced on the Illumina HiSeq platform using custom primers. The authors processed their data as follows. MiGEC was used to process raw reads and extract unique molecular identifiers, and MiXCR was used to find CDR3 positions. For each individual, recombination models were inferred using an EM algorithm with the repgenHMM and IGoR tools. Shared clonotype analysis was performed with the tcR package in R, normalizing sharing by the product of cloneset sizes. To study raw recombination without the effects of thymic and clonal selection, out-of-frame nonproductive sequences were analyzed. In-frame beta chains were kept once TCRdb had trimmed the public reads at Q25 with fastp and called clones with MiXCR. A single entry per CDR3 protein holds the most common genes and DNA from its merged rows. In this record, the V and J calls reflect TCRdb's handling and not the investigators' own analysis. The sample table shows roughly 470,000 distinct CDR3 sequences, and about 13% are seen once. Jointly, the top ten make up about 1% of the sample.

The CDR3 has 15 amino acids, counting the end cysteine and phenylalanine. Only the CDR3 DNA is retained, 45 bases long and in frame from the first base. Here V drops 5 bases and J drops 1 base, and the junction holds 8 bases not matched to any gene. In the germline V gene, CDR1 corresponds to SGHTA and CDR2 to FQGNSA. Every donor was a healthy Caucasian. The twin cohort consisted of three pairs of female monozygotic twins, all aged roughly 18 to 30 years. Positive isolation kits from Invitrogen were used to isolate the CD4+ and CD8+ T cell populations. These data were also filed under a second study, of yellow fever vaccine responses in identical twins. The second study's paper adds: The authors reported that the T cell response to vaccination in identical twins appeared partly convergent and partly personalized. Focusing on identical twins, the study followed the T cell clones that responded to the vaccine, and did so with precision.

The TCR was taken from a woman younger than 30 in good health. Sequenced material: CD4+ T cells sorted from blood. The rearrangement joined TRBV7-2 to TRBJ2-7; 7 nucleotides in the junction match TRBD1. The CDR3 reads CASSVPGQRSYEQYF. The sequenced DNA: TGTGCCAGCAGCGTTCCGGGACAGCGATCCTACGAGCAGTACTTC. The entire variable domain, with the stretches around the CDR3 drawn from the reference TRBV7-2 and TRBJ2-7 proteins, is GAGVSQSPSNKVTEKGKDVELRCDPISGHTALYWYRQSLGQGLEFLIYFQGNSAPDKSGLPSDRFSAERTGGSVSTLTIQRTQQEDSAVYLCASSVPGQRSYEQYFGPGTRLTVT.